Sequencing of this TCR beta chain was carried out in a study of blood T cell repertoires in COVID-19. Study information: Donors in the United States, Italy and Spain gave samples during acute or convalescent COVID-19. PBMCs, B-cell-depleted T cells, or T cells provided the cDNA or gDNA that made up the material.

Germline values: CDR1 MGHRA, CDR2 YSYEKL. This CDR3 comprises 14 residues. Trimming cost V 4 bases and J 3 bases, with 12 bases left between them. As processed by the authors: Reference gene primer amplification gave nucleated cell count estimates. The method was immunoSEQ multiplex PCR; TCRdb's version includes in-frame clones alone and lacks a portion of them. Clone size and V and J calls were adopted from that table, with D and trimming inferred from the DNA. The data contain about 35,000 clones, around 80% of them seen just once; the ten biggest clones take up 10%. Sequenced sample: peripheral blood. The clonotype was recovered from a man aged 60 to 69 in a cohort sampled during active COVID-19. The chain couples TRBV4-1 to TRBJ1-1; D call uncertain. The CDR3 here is CASSPGPGDTEAFF. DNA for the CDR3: TGCGCCAGCAGCCCCGGACCCGGGGACACTGAAGCTTTCTTT.